The 8 T cell receptor beta chains below were found in one sample sequenced in a study of spatial heterogeneity in lung cancer. TCRdb itself ran the 5' RACE reads through MiXCR, one entry per CDR3 protein. This sample yields about 22,000 distinct CDR3 sequences, of which 4.5% to 7% are seen a single time; under 45% belongs to the top ten. Sample time point: sample taken at primary tumor resection. Specimen: PBMCs, collected at surgery. The receptors derive from a male donor with early-stage non-small cell lung cancer.

This clonotype was counted many times. This chain connects TRBV19 to TRBJ2-7; D may correspond to TRBD1 or TRBD2 (6 bases each). CDR1 and CDR2 from the germline V gene are LNHDA and SQIVND (reference sequence). The CDR3 length is 15 residues. Trimming cost V 0 bases and J 0 bases, with 9 bases left between them. The CDR3 is CASSIDGGPSYEQYF. CDR3 nucleotide sequence: TGTGCCAGTAGTATAGACGGGGGCCCCTCCTACGAGCAGTACTTC.

This clonotype was picked up many times. In DNA, the CDR3 is TGTGCCAGCAGTTTAGAAGGGGGCGGGTACGAGCAGTACTTC. Translating gives CASSLEGGGYEQYF. The chain joins TRBV27 to TRBJ2-7; TRBD1 matches at 7 bases. Per germline, CDR1 MNHEY and CDR2 SMNVEV (reference sequence). Trimming cost V 2 bases and J 4 bases; bases outside gene matches: 5. The CDR3 has 14 amino acids.

This clonotype was found many times. V and J are TRBV20-1 and TRBJ2-7, with TRBD2 as a possible D gene (6 bases). Trimming cost V 1 base and J 2 bases, with 12 bases left between them. This CDR3 region has 14 residues. Germline V gene sequence: CDR1 DFQATT, CDR2 SNEGSKA (reference sequence). This CDR3 is CSARGRELPYEQYF. In nucleotides, the CDR3 is TGCAGTGCTAGAGGGAGGGAGCTACCCTACGAGCAGTACTTC.

This clonotype was seen repeatedly, ten times or more. The chain couples TRBV7-3 to TRBJ2-3; unclear D gene. The CDR3 length is 13 residues. Trimming took off 2 bases at V and 12 bases at J, with 15 bases between the two ends. CDR1 SGHTA and CDR2 FQGTGA come from the germline V gene. Here the CDR3 DNA reads TGTGCCAGCAGCTTAGCCCCCCTGAATAGACAGTATTTT. As protein: CASSLAPLNRQYF.

This clonotype was recorded many times. V is TRBV5-1 and J is TRBJ2-3; D is possibly TRBD2 (5 bases). V was cut by 3 bases and J by 4 bases, with 12 bases left in between. Germline values: CDR1 SGHRS, CDR2 YFSETQ. This CDR3 comprises 14 residues. The CDR3 loop reads CASSSQRAADTQYF. Written as DNA, the CDR3 is TGCGCCAGCAGCTCCCAGAGGGCAGCAGATACGCAGTATTTT.

This clonotype was picked up many times. The V gene is TRBV19, the J gene TRBJ2-6; no definite D call. In germline, CDR1 is LNHDA, CDR2 SQIVND (reference sequence). V dropped 7 bases and J dropped 4 bases, with 8 bases sitting between them. CDR3 length: 13 amino acids. The CDR3: CASKVVGANVLTF. The DNA of the CDR3 is TGTGCCAGTAAAGTCGTGGGGGCCAACGTCCTGACTTTC. The variable domain in full, with the rest retrieved from reference TRBV19 and TRBJ2-6, is DGGITQSPKYLFRKEGQNVTLSCEQNLNHDAMYWYRQDPGQGLRLIYYSQIVNDFQKGDIAEGYSVSREKKESFPLTVTSAQKNPTAFYLCASKVVGANVLTFGAGSRLTVL.

This clonotype has a count of ten or more. This rearrangement joins TRBV7-9 to TRBJ2-7, with D perhaps given as TRBD1 or TRBD2 (5 bases each). V dropped 8 bases and J dropped 6 bases, with 17 bases sitting between them. The CDR3 length is 13 residues. Germline V gene sequence: CDR1 SEHNR, CDR2 FQNEAQ (reference sequence). DNA of the CDR3: TGTGCCAGCTCTCAGGGAGAATACGGCGAGCAGTACTTC. It specifies CASSQGEYGEQYF.

There are many counts of this clonotype. The rearrangement links TRBV7-4 to TRBJ1-5; TRBD1 matches 8 bases. J gave up 9 bases and V 1 base, and 11 bases lay outside the gene matches. Germline assignment: CDR1 SGHVT and CDR2 SQSDAQ. CDR3 length equals 16 residues. CDR3 nucleotide sequence: TGTGCCAGCAGCTTAGGTCCCACAGGGGGGCCGAGGCCCCAGCATTTT. Protein product: CASSLGPTGGPRPQHF.